Listed here is a single T cell receptor beta chain. Its binding antigen is unknown. No much larger clone is present one base from it, and per-base qualities are unavailable. Immediately after resection, surgical brain or tumor specimens were cryofrozen in liquid nitrogen, with peripheral blood cells collected concurrently. These data are taken from a study of glioma-infiltrating T cells (dated by TCRdb to 2016 to 2017). For the wider study: The low-grade gliomas were WHO grade II oligodendrogliomas or astrocytomas, while the glioblastomas were WHO grade IV tumors sampled at initial diagnosis rather than at recurrent diagnosis. Glioma patients received dexamethasone for six or fewer days before surgery. Blood libraries targeted roughly 4- to 11-fold sequencing coverage of 750,000 to 1,000,000 peripheral T cells. Sequencing of TCR alpha- and beta-chain repertoires was performed on glioma tissue, on non-neoplastic brain tissue, and on matched peripheral blood mononuclear cells. Each tissue-infiltrating repertoire was compared with the same patient's peripheral blood repertoire to measure divergence between tissue and blood T-cell populations. The paired cohort was made up of three low-grade glioma patients, under ten primary glioblastoma patients and three non-glioma patients who contributed non-neoplastic brain tissue.

From its cysteine to its phenylalanine, the CDR3 spans 14 amino acids. The kept DNA is CDR3 alone, 42 bases in frame from the first base. Deletion took 4 bases off V and 4 bases off J, with a span of 13 bases between the germline ends. The CDR1 and CDR2 encoded by the germline V gene are SNHLY and FYNNEI. The iRepertoire nested amplicon-rescue multiplex PCR (arm-PCR) platform was used to amplify TCR alpha and beta CDR3 regions from RNA. The input for one-step reverse transcription and amplification was 100-400 ng of tissue mRNA or PBMC total RNA. Following bead purification, Illumina adapters were added through a secondary multiplex PCR, and the libraries were then gel-purified between 200 and 400 bp. Libraries carried internal 6-nucleotide barcodes used for demultiplexing. Libraries were sequenced on an Illumina MiSeq with 2x220 or 2x250 nucleotide paired-end reads. The authors' analysis ran thus. FLASH 1.2.11 was used to merge paired reads, and BWA-MEM then aligned the reads to the GRCh37 human genome before TRA and TRB reads were extracted. V and J assignment used an IMGT-derived reference of cassette sequences and CDR3 motifs that included pseudogenes. Reads were translated in three frames, and productive CDR3s were defined as those with a C...FGXG motif and no stop codons. Unique combinations of V-J cassette pair and CDR3 amino acid sequence were defined as clonotypes. Reads were filtered by Hamming distance, thresholded by each sample's sequence error rate in mapped regions. Using fastp trimming at Q25 and MiXCR clonotype assembly, TCRdb reanalyzed the public sequencing data and kept in-frame beta chains. Entries are consolidated by CDR3 protein sequence, retaining the most common genes and DNA. TCRdb's processing, not the authors' own work, is the source of the V and J calls. The sample records around 350,000 distinct CDR3 sequences, around 38% of which are singletons. 12% of the sample rests with the top ten.

What the study reported, not specific to this receptor: VJ-independent divergence between tissue and blood was lower than expected in non-neoplastic patients but higher than expected in all gliomas, particularly low-grade gliomas. Group comparisons rested on small numbers: three non-neoplastic, three low-grade glioma and about 8 glioblastoma patients. Patients with low tissue-blood divergence were marked by a signature set of shared blood CDR3 motifs, and this signature set was depleted in highly divergent patients. Only a very small number of CDR3 sequences turned up in both tissue and blood, a result put down to high CDR3 diversity combined with limited sampling.

Sequenced: glioma tissue, nonneoplastic brain tissue, or PBMCs (not recorded which). Here the chain combines TRBV2 and TRBJ1-2; no D gene call is confident. This sequence was found in a human donor with low-grade glioma or glioblastoma, undergoing nonglioma brain surgery, or in good health (not recorded which). DNA sequence: TGTGCCAGCAGTGCAGCGGGAGCTAGCTATGGCTACACCTTC. Its product reads: CASSAAGASYGYTF.